This T cell receptor beta chain was sequenced during a study of cytomegalovirus exposure and HLA in healthy donors. Study-level background: Genetic ancestry analysis placed under 90% of the 410 or so donors that were genotyped in the Caucasian-associated cluster.

The study ran its PCR with 60 Vbeta and 13 Jbeta primers. The repertoire was sequenced with immunoSEQ multiplex PCR; TCRdb's copy has only in-frame clones and lacks some. The repertoire holds about 170,000 clones, with approximately 80% as singletons. The sequenced material came from PBMCs. The sequence was obtained from a woman in her forties or fifties in good health and CMV-seronegative.

The CDR3 loop reads CASAPDRGGHTIYF. The DNA for the CDR3 is TGTGCCAGTGCCCCGGACAGGGGAGGGCACACCATATATTTT. The chain couples TRBV19 to TRBJ1-3; 9 nucleotides line up with TRBD1. With V trimmed by 8 bases and J by 8 bases, 10 bases remained unmatched. CDR1 LNHDA and CDR2 SQIVND come from the germline V gene (reference sequence). The CDR3 spans 14 residues.